This entry lists 9 T cell receptor beta chains sequenced from one sample in a study of CD8 T cells in Susac syndrome. Reverse transcription used about 0.5 to 1 ug RNA and random hexamers. One entry per CDR3 protein results from TCRdb running MiXCR on the immunoSEQ multiplex PCR reads. In the table there are about 53,000 distinct CDR3 sequences, approximately 95% of which are singletons. What was sequenced was CD8+ T cells from PBMCs. The receptors here all came from a human donor with Susac syndrome.

This clonotype appeared a few times. The gene calls are TRBV5-1 and TRBJ2-5; TRBD1 is a possible D gene (5 bases). V was pared by 2 bases and J by 5 bases, with 10 bases between. There are 13 residues in the CDR3. In germline, CDR1 is SGHRS, CDR2 YFSETQ. CDR3 bases: TGCGCCAGCAGCTTTGACAGCGAGGAGACCCAGTACTTC. Protein product: CASSFDSEETQYF.

The chain links TRBV4-2 to TRBJ2-1; D gene unclear. V was shortened by 3 bases and J by 8 bases, with 17 bases between the two germline ends. The germline CDR1 and CDR2 sequences are LGHNA and YNFKEQ. The CDR3 has 15 amino acids. This CDR3 is CASSHQAVVLDEQFF. Here the CDR3 DNA reads TGTGCCAGCAGCCACCAAGCCGTTGTTCTCGATGAGCAGTTCTTC.

J is TRBJ2-3 and V is TRBV20-1; 9 nucleotides match TRBD2. The length of the CDR3 is 15 residues. The junction had 6 bases not matched to a gene; V was cut back by 1 base and J by 4 bases. Germline CDR1 and CDR2: DFQATT and SNEGSKA (reference sequence). Here the CDR3 DNA reads TGCAGTGCTAGAGGGCCAGCGGGGGGTCCAGATACGCAGTATTTT. This encodes CSARGPAGGPDTQYF.

Written as DNA, the CDR3 is TGTGCCAGCAGTACCCCAGTGCAGTTCCTTCCCCAGTACTTC. Translating it yields CASSTPVQFLPQYF. The chain is built from TRBV28 and TRBJ2-5; D not resolved. Germline CDR1 reads MDHEN; CDR2 reads SYDVKM. Trimming stripped 5 bases from V and 9 bases from J, with 19 bases between. The CDR3 runs 14 residues.

This sequence joins TRBV7-2 and TRBJ1-2, with a possible D match to TRBD1 (5 bases). Trimming took 5 bases from V and 5 from J, leaving 21 bases between them. In germline, CDR1 is SGHTA, CDR2 FQGNSA. The CDR3 contains 16 residues. CDR3 in amino acids: CASSLGGPSVEYGYTF. The CDR3 DNA sequence: TGTGCCAGCAGCCTCGGGGGTCCGAGCGTTGAGTATGGCTACACCTTC.

The chain carries TRBV12-3 or TRBV12-4 and TRBJ1-5; possible D gene TRBD1, 5 bases. The CDR3 sequence is 16 residues long. V was trimmed by 3 bases and J by 3 bases, leaving 15 bases between them. Here the CDR3 reads CASSFGGGTANQPQHF. For the CDR3, the DNA is TGTGCCAGCAGTTTCGGTGGGGGGACTGCCAATCAGCCCCAGCATTTT.

This clonotype was recorded once. This chain uses TRBV29-1 with TRBJ2-7; the D call may be TRBD1 or TRBD2 (5 bases each). V lost 7 bases to trimming and J lost 5 bases, with 15 bases between them. In germline, CDR1 is SQVTM, CDR2 ANQGSEA. The CDR3 totals 12 residues. In DNA, the CDR3 is TGCAGCGCCGGGGCAGGCCTCCACGAGCAGTACTTC. Its translation is CSAGAGLHEQYF.

The J gene is TRBJ2-7, the V gene TRBV5-5, with 9 bases that match TRBD1. This CDR3 has 15 residues. The germline CDR1 and CDR2 sequences are SGHKS and YYEKEE (reference sequence). The junction had 10 bases not matched to a gene; V was cut back by 4 bases and J by 5 bases. CDR3 nucleotides: TGTGCCAGCAGCCCCCAAAAGGACAGGGGAGACGAGCAGTACTTC. Translation: CASSPQKDRGDEQYF.

This chain connects TRBV4-1 to TRBJ2-7; D unresolved. V shed 3 bases and J shed 0 bases, with 9 bases lying between them. The CDR3 has 14 residues. Germline CDR1 MGHRA, CDR2 YSYEKL. DNA of the CDR3: TGCGCCAGCAGCCATGTTGGGATCTCCTACGAGCAGTACTTC. Its translation: CASSHVGISYEQYF.